This is a list of T cell receptor beta chains from one sample in a study of response to subunit inactivated influenza vaccine. TCRdb ran MiXCR on the RT-PCR reads and lists one entry per CDR3 protein. This table has hundreds of thousands of distinct CDR3 sequences, roughly 14% appearing once. Sample: PBMCs from blood, taken roughly 12 days after vaccination. The origin of the receptors is a man aged 50-59 years who received an inactivated influenza vaccine. Both conserved end residues are trimmed from each CDR3.

V gene	J gene	CDR3 protein
TRBV20-1	TRBJ1-6	SARWDSKHH
TRBV20-1	TRBJ1-2	SARDPPRDSIYLYGYT
TRBV19	TRBJ2-3	ASSQGTSVDTQY
TRBV12-3/TRBV12-4	TRBJ2-5	ASSSARQETQY
TRBV19	-	ASSKAWGSYNEQY
TRBV28	TRBJ2-1	ASSPEVYSYNEQF
TRBV12-3/TRBV12-4	TRBJ1-2	ASTRRTGEGYT
TRBV10-3	TRBJ1-4	AISESGLREEKLF
TRBV4-2	TRBJ1-4	ASSRGGNEKLF
TRBV27	TRBJ2-7	ASSRDGAYEQY
TRBV14	TRBJ2-1	ASTSTSGTYNEQF
TRBV7-2	TRBJ1-6	ASSVEWQGSSPLH
TRBV28	TRBJ2-7	ASSSTPGQGKYEQY
TRBV10-1	TRBJ2-4	ASSESKLGRGNRLAKNIQY
TRBV25-1	TRBJ2-2	ASRETGVAGELF
TRBV6-1	TRBJ1-1	ASSERNQGARTEAF
TRBV29-1	TRBJ2-3	SVEEVGLGDTQY
TRBV7-8	TRBJ1-2	ASSPPGRAYYGYT
TRBV3-1	TRBJ2-1	ASSQGIANPYNEQF
TRBV4-3	TRBJ2-5	ASSQDLSAGGRETQY
TRBV7-6	TRBJ2-2	ASSPTWGAGELF
TRBV28	TRBJ2-3	ASDSLAGDTDTQY
TRBV7-2	TRBJ2-7	ASSLNFRAAGEQY
TRBV7-8	TRBJ2-5	ASSRGRTGAETQY
TRBV11-2	TRBJ1-5	ASSLVIQAAGLSNQPQH
TRBV12-3/TRBV12-4	TRBJ1-6	ASSLGGYNSPLH
TRBV7-2	TRBJ2-7	ASSLDRFSEQY
TRBV5-6	TRBJ2-1	ASSSAGSRTGIRQF
TRBV12-3/TRBV12-4	TRBJ2-3	ACGSGSGNTQY
TRBV5-1	TRBJ2-5	ASSHGQDQETQY
TRBV4-1	TRBJ2-3	ASSQDLPSGDTQY
TRBV7-2	TRBJ2-3	ASSPRLAGASDTQY
TRBV4-1	TRBJ2-3	ASRPAQGAQNTQY
TRBV12-3/TRBV12-4	TRBJ2-5	ASSTLELGGGETQY
TRBV29-1	TRBJ2-7	SVVGHYEQY
TRBV4-3	TRBJ2-5	ASSLSKWETQY
TRBV3-1	TRBJ2-3	ASREESVTDTQY
TRBV25-1	TRBJ2-5	ASSLPGGQETQY
TRBV11-2	TRBJ2-7	ASSSTSGIGYEQY
TRBV20-1	TRBJ2-1	SARGGGRKNKLGYNEQF
TRBV18	TRBJ2-5	ASSPWSGGTQETQY
TRBV28	TRBJ2-3	ASSLGGTGAAPTDTQY
TRBV20-1	TRBJ2-7	SGDGINYEQY
TRBV5-1	TRBJ2-7	ASSASGATYEQY
TRBV20-1	TRBJ2-3	SAKGGLAGKADTQY
TRBV7-2	TRBJ2-5	ASSPDRVQETQY
TRBV29-1	TRBJ1-2	SVEEGGDYGYT
TRBV4-3	TRBJ2-7	ASSPTLMGGHYEQY
TRBV29-1	TRBJ1-1	SVDTRTGSTEAF
TRBV5-1	TRBJ1-2	ASSLQPASQDGYT
TRBV4-3	TRBJ2-3	ASSQDPTGVPDTQY
TRBV12-3/TRBV12-4	TRBJ1-2	ASSRTDNYGYT
TRBV9	TRBJ2-6	ASSVVSGANVLT
TRBV7-6	TRBJ2-1	ASSPTGQGWNEQF
TRBV12-3/TRBV12-4	TRBJ2-1	ASSFEGGRAKEQF